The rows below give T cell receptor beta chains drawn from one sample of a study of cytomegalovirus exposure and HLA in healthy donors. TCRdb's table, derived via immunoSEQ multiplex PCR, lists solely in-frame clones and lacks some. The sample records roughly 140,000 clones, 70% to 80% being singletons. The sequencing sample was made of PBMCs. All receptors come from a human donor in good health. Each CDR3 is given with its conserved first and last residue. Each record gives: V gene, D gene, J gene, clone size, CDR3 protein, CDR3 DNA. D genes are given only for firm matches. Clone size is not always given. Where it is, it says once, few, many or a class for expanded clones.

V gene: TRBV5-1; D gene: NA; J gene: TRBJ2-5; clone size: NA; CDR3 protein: CASSLSTTSQETQYF; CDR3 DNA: TGCGCCAGCAGCTTATCAACGACAAGCCAAGAGACCCAGTACTTC
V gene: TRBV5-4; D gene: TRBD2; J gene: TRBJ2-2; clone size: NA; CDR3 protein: CASSFGTTNTGELFF; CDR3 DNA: TGTGCCAGCAGCTTCGGGACTACAAACACCGGGGAGCTGTTTTTT
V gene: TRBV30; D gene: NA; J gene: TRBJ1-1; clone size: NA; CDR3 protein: CAWRGAGQPGTEAFF; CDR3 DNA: TGTGCCTGGAGGGGGGCAGGGCAGCCGGGCACTGAAGCTTTCTTT
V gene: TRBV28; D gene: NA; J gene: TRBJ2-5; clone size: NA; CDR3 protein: CASSSTGQETQYF; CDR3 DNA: TGTGCCAGCAGTTCGACAGGTCAAGAGACCCAGTACTTC
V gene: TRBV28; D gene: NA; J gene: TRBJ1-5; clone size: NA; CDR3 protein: CASSLQSGNQPQHF; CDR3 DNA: TGTGCCAGCAGTCTACAGAGTGGCAATCAGCCCCAGCATTTT
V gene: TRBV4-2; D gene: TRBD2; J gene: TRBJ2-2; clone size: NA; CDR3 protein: CASSQGPSGINTGELFF; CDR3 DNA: TGTGCCAGCAGCCAGGGCCCTAGCGGGATTAACACCGGGGAGCTGTTTTTT
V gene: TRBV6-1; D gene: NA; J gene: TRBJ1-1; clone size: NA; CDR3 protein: CASSDAVNTEAFF; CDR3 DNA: TGTGCCAGCAGTGATGCGGTTAACACTGAAGCTTTCTTT
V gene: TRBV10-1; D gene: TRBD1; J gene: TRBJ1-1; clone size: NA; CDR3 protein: CASSRRRQGNTEAFF; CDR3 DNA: TGCGCCAGCAGTAGAAGACGACAGGGAAACACTGAAGCTTTCTTT
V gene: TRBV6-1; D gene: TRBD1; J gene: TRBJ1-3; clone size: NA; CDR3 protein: CASSEVTGAGNTIYF; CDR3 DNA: TGTGCCAGCAGTGAGGTGACAGGGGCTGGAAACACCATATATTTT
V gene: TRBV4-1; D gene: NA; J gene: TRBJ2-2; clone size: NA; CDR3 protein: CASSQTGFFDTGELFF; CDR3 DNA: TGCGCCAGCAGCCAAACAGGATTTTTCGACACCGGGGAGCTGTTTTTT
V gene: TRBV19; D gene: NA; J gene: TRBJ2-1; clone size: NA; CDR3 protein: CASSLGQSSYNEQFF; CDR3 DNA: TGTGCCAGTAGCCTGGGCCAGAGCTCCTACAATGAGCAGTTCTTC
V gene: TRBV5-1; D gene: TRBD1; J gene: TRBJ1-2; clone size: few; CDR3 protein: CASSFGDRNYGYTF; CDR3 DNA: TGCGCCAGCAGCTTCGGGGACAGGAACTATGGCTACACCTTC
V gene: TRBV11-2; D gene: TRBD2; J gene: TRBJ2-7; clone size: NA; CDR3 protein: CASRSTSGGYEQYF; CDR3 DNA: TGTGCCAGCAGGTCGACTAGCGGGGGCTACGAGCAGTACTTC
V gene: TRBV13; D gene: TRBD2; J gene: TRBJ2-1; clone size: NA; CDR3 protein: CASSARLAGDIYEQFF; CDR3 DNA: TGTGCCAGCAGCGCCAGACTAGCGGGAGATATCTATGAGCAGTTCTTC
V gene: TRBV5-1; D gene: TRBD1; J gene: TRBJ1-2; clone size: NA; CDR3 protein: CASSLGQGIGGYTF; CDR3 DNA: TGCGCCAGCAGCTTGGGACAGGGAATTGGAGGCTACACCTTC
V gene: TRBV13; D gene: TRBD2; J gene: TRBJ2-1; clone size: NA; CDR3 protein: CASSPIAGEQFF; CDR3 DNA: TGTGCCAGCAGCCCTATAGCGGGGGAACAGTTCTTC
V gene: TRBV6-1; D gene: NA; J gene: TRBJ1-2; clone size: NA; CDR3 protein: CASSEVGGQTSYGYTF; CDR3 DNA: TGTGCCAGCAGTGAAGTCGGAGGACAGACGTCCTATGGCTACACCTTC
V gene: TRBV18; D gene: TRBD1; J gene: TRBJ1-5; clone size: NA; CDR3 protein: CASSTQGVGTPYNQPQHF; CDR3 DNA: TGTGCCAGCTCAACCCAGGGGGTTGGGACGCCTTACAATCAGCCCCAGCATTTT
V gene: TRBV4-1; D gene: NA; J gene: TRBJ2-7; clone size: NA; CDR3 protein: CASSQATEFYEQYF; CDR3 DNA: TGCGCCAGCAGCCAAGCTACAGAATTTTACGAGCAGTACTTC
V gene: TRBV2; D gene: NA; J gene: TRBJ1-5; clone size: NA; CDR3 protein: CASRGDSALSNQPQHF; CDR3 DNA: TGTGCCAGCAGAGGCGACAGCGCACTAAGCAATCAGCCCCAGCATTTT
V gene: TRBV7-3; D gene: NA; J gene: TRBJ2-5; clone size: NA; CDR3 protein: CASSLAGSETQYF; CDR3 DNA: TGTGCCAGCAGCTTAGCGGGGTCAGAGACCCAGTACTTC
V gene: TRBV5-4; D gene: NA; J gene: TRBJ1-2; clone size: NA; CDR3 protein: CASSLDPGVAVLGRGYTF; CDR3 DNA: TGTGCCAGCAGCTTGGATCCAGGCGTTGCCGTGCTAGGGAGGGGCTACACCTTC
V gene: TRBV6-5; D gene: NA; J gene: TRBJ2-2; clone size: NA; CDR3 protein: CASSYFGRVNTGELFF; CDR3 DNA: TGTGCCAGCAGTTATTTTGGCAGGGTGAACACCGGGGAGCTGTTTTTT
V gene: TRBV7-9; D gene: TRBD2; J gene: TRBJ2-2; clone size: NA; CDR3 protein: CASRLGLAGDYTGELFF; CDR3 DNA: TGTGCCAGCAGACTAGGACTAGCGGGGGACTACACCGGGGAGCTGTTTTTT
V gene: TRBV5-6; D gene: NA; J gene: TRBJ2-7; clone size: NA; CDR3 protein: CASSLGAGFLEQYF; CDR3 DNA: TGTGCCAGCAGCTTGGGAGCAGGTTTTCTGGAGCAGTACTTC